This T cell receptor (beta chain) was captured by sequencing in a study of cytomegalovirus exposure and HLA in healthy donors. About the study: In terms of ancestry, the Caucasian-associated cluster contained about four fifths of the 300 to 400 genotyped donors.

Study conclusions and caveats: No immune exposure information besides CMV serostatus was available.

CDR1 MNHEY and CDR2 SMNVEV come from the germline V gene (reference sequence). The CDR3 runs to 13 residues. The V end lost 8 bases, the J end lost 2 bases, and 13 bases lay between the germline ends. PCR amplification relied on 60 Vbeta primers (plus 13 Jbeta primers). Assay: immunoSEQ multiplex PCR; the TCRdb copy retains only in-frame clones and omits some. The profile shows roughly 190,000 clones, 70% to 80% of them singletons. As for this clone: What it recognizes is unknown.

The clonotype comes from a girl aged 10 to 17 in good health and CMV-seropositive. The V call is TRBV27, the J call TRBJ2-7, with a tentative D call TRBD1 (7 bases). Input material: PBMCs. The CDR3 DNA sequence: TGTGCCAGCGCGGGGACAGTTCCCTACGAGCAGTACTTC. Translating it yields CASAGTVPYEQYF.